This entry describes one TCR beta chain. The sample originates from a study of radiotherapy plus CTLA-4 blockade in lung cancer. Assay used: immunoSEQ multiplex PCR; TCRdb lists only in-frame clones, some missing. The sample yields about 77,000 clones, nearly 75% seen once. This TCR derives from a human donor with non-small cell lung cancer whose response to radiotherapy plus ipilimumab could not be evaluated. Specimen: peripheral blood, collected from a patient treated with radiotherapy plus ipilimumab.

CDR3 in amino acids: CASSLVSFYETSVMDEQFF. Here the CDR3 DNA reads TGTGCCAGCAGCTTAGTTTCGTTTTATGAGACTAGCGTAATGGATGAGCAGTTCTTC. The chain uses TRBV11-2 and TRBJ2-1; the match to TRBD2 covers 8 bases. The J segment lost 8 bases and the V segment lost 1 base, leaving 19 bases of the junction unmatched. The germline gives CDR1 SGHAT, CDR2 FQNNGV. The CDR3 contains 19 residues.